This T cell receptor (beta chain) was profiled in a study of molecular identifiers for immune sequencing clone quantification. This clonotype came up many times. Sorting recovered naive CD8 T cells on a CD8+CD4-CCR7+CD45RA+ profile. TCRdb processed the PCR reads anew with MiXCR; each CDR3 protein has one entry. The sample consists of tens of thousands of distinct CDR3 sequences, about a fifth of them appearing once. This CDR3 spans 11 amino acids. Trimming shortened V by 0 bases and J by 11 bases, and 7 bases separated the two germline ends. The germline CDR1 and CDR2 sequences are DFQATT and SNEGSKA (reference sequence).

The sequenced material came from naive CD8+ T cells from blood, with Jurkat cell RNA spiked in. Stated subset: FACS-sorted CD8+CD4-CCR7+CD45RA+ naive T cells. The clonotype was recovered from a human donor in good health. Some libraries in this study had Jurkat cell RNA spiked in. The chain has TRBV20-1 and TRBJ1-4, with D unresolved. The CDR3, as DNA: TGCAGTGCTAGAGATGTGAGGAAACTGTTTTTT. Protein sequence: CSARDVRKLFF.